These T cell receptor beta chains were read from a single sample in a study of OX40 agonist ivuxolimab in advanced cancers. The method was immunoSEQ multiplex PCR; TCRdb's version includes in-frame clones alone and lacks a portion of them. Of 65,000 to 95,000 clones listed, roughly 87% are singletons. The sequenced sample was CD4+ or CD8+ T cells sorted from blood, obtained in a trial of the OX40 agonist ivuxolimab. The receptor set was obtained from an adult with an advanced solid tumor such as melanoma, head and neck, liver or kidney cancer. Each CDR3 is given with its conserved first and last residue. D genes are given only for firm matches. The size field is filled for only some rows; it gives once, few, many or a size class.

d_gene: TRBD1
v_gene: TRBV5-6
j_gene: TRBJ1-2
abundance: .
CDR3aa: CASTLDRGDGYTF
CDR3nt: TGTGCCAGCACCCTGGACAGGGGGGATGGCTACACCTTC

d_gene: .
v_gene: TRBV28
j_gene: TRBJ1-1
abundance: .
CDR3aa: CASSLWGPHPNTEAFF
CDR3nt: TGTGCCAGCAGTTTATGGGGGCCTCACCCGAACACTGAAGCTTTCTTT

d_gene: TRBD1
v_gene: TRBV7-2
j_gene: TRBJ1-5
abundance: .
CDR3aa: CASSPRGQPQHF
CDR3nt: TGTGCCAGCAGCCCCAGGGGGCAGCCCCAGCATTTT

d_gene: .
v_gene: TRBV6-5
j_gene: TRBJ2-3
abundance: .
CDR3aa: CASKQESTDTQYF
CDR3nt: TGTGCCAGCAAGCAGGAATCCACAGATACGCAGTATTTT

d_gene: .
v_gene: TRBV29-1
j_gene: TRBJ1-4
abundance: .
CDR3aa: CSVTTHATNEKLFF
CDR3nt: TGCAGCGTTACGACCCATGCAACTAATGAAAAACTGTTTTTT

d_gene: .
v_gene: TRBV6-1
j_gene: TRBJ2-1
abundance: .
CDR3aa: CASSDSPGEVYEQFF
CDR3nt: TGTGCCAGCAGTGATTCTCCCGGGGAAGTCTATGAGCAGTTCTTC

d_gene: .
v_gene: TRBV19
j_gene: TRBJ2-5
abundance: .
CDR3aa: CASSMGREETQYF
CDR3nt: TGTGCCAGTAGTATGGGGCGCGAAGAGACCCAGTACTTC

d_gene: .
v_gene: TRBV25-1
j_gene: TRBJ2-3
abundance: .
CDR3aa: CASSEKSHSDTQYF
CDR3nt: TGTGCCAGCAGTGAGAAGAGTCACTCAGATACGCAGTATTTT

d_gene: TRBD2
v_gene: TRBV14
j_gene: TRBJ2-1
abundance: .
CDR3aa: CASSRSGTSGGALFF
CDR3nt: TGTGCCAGCAGCCGGTCCGGGACTAGCGGGGGGGCACTGTTCTTC

d_gene: .
v_gene: TRBV19
j_gene: TRBJ2-5
abundance: .
CDR3aa: CASSGGVGETQYF
CDR3nt: TGTGCCAGTAGCGGAGGGGTAGGGGAGACCCAGTACTTC

d_gene: .
v_gene: TRBV5-1
j_gene: TRBJ1-2
abundance: .
CDR3aa: CASSLGGSTNYGYTF
CDR3nt: TGCGCCAGCAGCTTGGGGGGCAGTACTAACTATGGCTACACCTTC

d_gene: TRBD1
v_gene: TRBV2
j_gene: TRBJ1-3
abundance: .
CDR3aa: CASSAWGQSGNTIYF
CDR3nt: TGTGCCAGCAGTGCCTGGGGACAGTCTGGAAACACCATATATTTT

d_gene: .
v_gene: TRBV5-3
j_gene: TRBJ2-6
abundance: .
CDR3aa: CARSLDRGHGANVLTF
CDR3nt: TGTGCCAGAAGCTTGGACCGGGGGCATGGGGCCAACGTCCTGACTTTC

d_gene: .
v_gene: TRBV11-1
j_gene: TRBJ2-1
abundance: .
CDR3aa: CASSFQRGSYNEQFF
CDR3nt: TGTGCCAGCAGCTTCCAGAGGGGCTCCTACAATGAGCAGTTCTTC

d_gene: TRBD1
v_gene: TRBV6-5
j_gene: TRBJ2-2
abundance: .
CDR3aa: CASSSRQGANTGELFF
CDR3nt: TGTGCCAGCAGTTCTCGGCAGGGGGCTAACACCGGGGAGCTGTTTTTT

d_gene: TRBD2
v_gene: TRBV5-1
j_gene: TRBJ2-2
abundance: .
CDR3aa: CASSWKLAGWDYTGELFF
CDR3nt: TGCGCCAGCAGCTGGAAACTAGCGGGGTGGGATTACACCGGGGAGCTGTTTTTT

d_gene: .
v_gene: TRBV2
j_gene: TRBJ2-5
abundance: .
CDR3aa: CASSTLGGFQETQYF
CDR3nt: TGTGCCAGCAGTACGCTAGGAGGGTTCCAAGAGACCCAGTACTTC

d_gene: .
v_gene: TRBV4-1
j_gene: TRBJ1-4
abundance: .
CDR3aa: CASRQGMGSEKLFF
CDR3nt: TGCGCCAGCAGACAGGGCATGGGAAGTGAAAAACTGTTTTTT

d_gene: TRBD1
v_gene: TRBV5-1
j_gene: TRBJ2-5
abundance: .
CDR3aa: CASARRTGQETQYF
CDR3nt: TGCGCCAGCGCTCGCAGGACAGGGCAAGAGACCCAGTACTTC

d_gene: TRBD1
v_gene: TRBV6-5
j_gene: TRBJ1-2
abundance: .
CDR3aa: CASNPTGGAGYTF
CDR3nt: TGTGCCAGCAACCCGACAGGGGGTGCTGGCTACACCTTC

d_gene: .
v_gene: TRBV19
j_gene: TRBJ2-5
abundance: .
CDR3aa: CASSIPGGTLETQYF
CDR3nt: TGTGCCAGTAGTATCCCAGGGGGGACGTTAGAGACCCAGTACTTC

d_gene: .
v_gene: TRBV2
j_gene: TRBJ2-4
abundance: once
CDR3aa: CASSIVDSKNIQYF
CDR3nt: TGTGCCAGCAGTATAGTAGATTCCAAAAACATTCAGTACTTC

d_gene: .
v_gene: TRBV5-1
j_gene: TRBJ2-5
abundance: .
CDR3aa: CASSRPGAQETQYF
CDR3nt: TGCGCCAGCAGCCGACCAGGGGCCCAAGAGACCCAGTACTTC

d_gene: .
v_gene: TRBV18
j_gene: TRBJ2-3
abundance: .
CDR3aa: CASSPQRLEPSTDTQYF
CDR3nt: TGTGCCAGCTCACCTCAACGACTGGAGCCCAGCACAGATACGCAGTATTTT

d_gene: .
v_gene: TRBV6-1
j_gene: TRBJ2-5
abundance: .
CDR3aa: CASSDVALRGETQYF
CDR3nt: TGTGCCAGCAGTGACGTGGCGCTAAGGGGCGAGACCCAGTACTTC

d_gene: .
v_gene: TRBV11-2
j_gene: TRBJ2-5
abundance: .
CDR3aa: CASSLGISETQYF
CDR3nt: TGTGCCAGCAGCTTAGGAATATCAGAGACCCAGTACTTC

d_gene: .
v_gene: TRBV6-1
j_gene: TRBJ2-2
abundance: once
CDR3aa: CASQNPGELFF
CDR3nt: TGTGCCAGCCAAAACCCCGGGGAGCTGTTTTTT

d_gene: .
v_gene: TRBV7-9
j_gene: TRBJ2-5
abundance: .
CDR3aa: CASIKKGGSQTQYF
CDR3nt: TGTGCCAGCATCAAAAAGGGTGGGTCGCAGACCCAGTACTTC

d_gene: .
v_gene: TRBV11-2
j_gene: TRBJ2-3
abundance: .
CDR3aa: CASSIPPYF
CDR3nt: TGTGCCAGCAGCATACCCCCGTATTTT

d_gene: .
v_gene: TRBV12-5
j_gene: TRBJ1-5
abundance: .
CDR3aa: CASGLVNWAGDSNQPQHF
CDR3nt: TGTGCTAGTGGTTTGGTTAATTGGGCAGGGGATAGCAATCAGCCCCAGCATTTT

d_gene: .
v_gene: TRBV5-4
j_gene: TRBJ1-1
abundance: .
CDR3aa: CASSTGTQDGAFF
CDR3nt: TGTGCCAGCAGCACGGGAACCCAGGACGGAGCTTTCTTT

d_gene: TRBD1
v_gene: TRBV19
j_gene: TRBJ1-6
abundance: .
CDR3aa: CASSIQGDSPLHF
CDR3nt: TGTGCCAGTAGTATCCAGGGGGATTCACCCCTCCACTTT

d_gene: .
v_gene: TRBV9
j_gene: TRBJ2-3
abundance: .
CDR3aa: CASSVATDTQYF
CDR3nt: TGTGCCAGCAGCGTAGCCACGGATACGCAGTATTTT

d_gene: TRBD1
v_gene: TRBV2
j_gene: TRBJ1-5
abundance: few
CDR3aa: CAGSTGDSNQPQHF
CDR3nt: TGTGCCGGCTCTACAGGGGATAGCAATCAGCCCCAGCATTTT

d_gene: .
v_gene: TRBV2
j_gene: TRBJ1-3
abundance: .
CDR3aa: CARNPPTGTGNTIYF
CDR3nt: TGTGCCAGGAACCCACCCACAGGGACTGGAAACACCATATATTTT

d_gene: .
v_gene: TRBV2
j_gene: TRBJ2-1
abundance: once
CDR3aa: CASSDGRGAYNEQFF
CDR3nt: TGTGCCAGCAGTGACGGCAGGGGAGCCTACAATGAGCAGTTCTTC

d_gene: .
v_gene: TRBV28
j_gene: TRBJ1-1
abundance: .
CDR3aa: CASSLTGEMNTEAFF
CDR3nt: TGTGCCAGCAGTTTAACAGGCGAGATGAACACTGAAGCTTTCTTT

d_gene: .
v_gene: TRBV19
j_gene: TRBJ1-5
abundance: .
CDR3aa: CASSIRRGEGPQHF
CDR3nt: TGTGCCAGTAGTATACGCAGGGGAGAAGGGCCCCAGCATTTT

d_gene: .
v_gene: TRBV5-8
j_gene: TRBJ1-5
abundance: .
CDR3aa: CASSVDRLSGSNQPQHF
CDR3nt: TGTGCCAGCAGCGTAGACAGGCTGAGCGGGAGCAATCAGCCCCAGCATTTT

d_gene: .
v_gene: TRBV5-1
j_gene: TRBJ2-2
abundance: .
CDR3aa: CASLDGRETGELFF
CDR3nt: TGCGCCTCCCTAGACGGCAGGGAGACCGGGGAGCTGTTTTTT

d_gene: TRBD1
v_gene: TRBV6-1
j_gene: TRBJ1-6
abundance: .
CDR3aa: CASSVSGQGNSPLHF
CDR3nt: TGTGCCAGCAGTGTTTCAGGACAGGGAAATTCACCCCTCCACTTT

d_gene: .
v_gene: TRBV25-1
j_gene: TRBJ1-5
abundance: .
CDR3aa: CVDGGASNQPQHF
CDR3nt: TGTGTAGACGGGGGCGCGTCCAATCAGCCCCAGCATTTT

d_gene: TRBD1
v_gene: TRBV5-5
j_gene: TRBJ1-2
abundance: .
CDR3aa: CASSFSTGDYGYTF
CDR3nt: TGTGCCAGCAGCTTTTCGACAGGGGACTATGGCTACACCTTC

d_gene: .
v_gene: TRBV28
j_gene: TRBJ2-1
abundance: .
CDR3aa: CASNNDRSSYNEQFF
CDR3nt: TGTGCCAGCAACAATGACCGAAGCTCCTACAATGAGCAGTTCTTC

d_gene: .
v_gene: TRBV6-5
j_gene: TRBJ1-2
abundance: .
CDR3aa: CASRRGPNGYTF
CDR3nt: TGTGCCAGCAGACGGGGGCCCAATGGCTACACCTTC

d_gene: TRBD1
v_gene: TRBV14
j_gene: TRBJ1-2
abundance: .
CDR3aa: CASSLQGASYGYTF
CDR3nt: TGTGCCAGCAGCCTTCAGGGGGCCAGCTATGGCTACACCTTC

d_gene: TRBD1
v_gene: TRBV7-4
j_gene: TRBJ1-4
abundance: .
CDR3aa: CASSGFPGQGGEKLFF
CDR3nt: TGTGCCAGCAGCGGGTTTCCGGGACAGGGAGGTGAAAAACTGTTTTTT

d_gene: .
v_gene: TRBV6-5
j_gene: TRBJ2-5
abundance: .
CDR3aa: CASSYSSPQETQYF
CDR3nt: TGTGCCAGCAGTTACTCAAGCCCCCAAGAGACCCAGTACTTC

d_gene: TRBD1
v_gene: TRBV28
j_gene: TRBJ1-2
abundance: .
CDR3aa: CASSTGGGPFYGYTF
CDR3nt: TGTGCCAGCAGTACAGGGGGCGGTCCGTTCTATGGCTACACCTTC

d_gene: .
v_gene: TRBV7-2
j_gene: TRBJ1-2
abundance: .
CDR3aa: CASSLESGLGGYTF
CDR3nt: TGTGCCAGCAGCTTAGAATCCGGGTTGGGTGGCTACACCTTC

d_gene: .
v_gene: TRBV6-1
j_gene: TRBJ1-4
abundance: .
CDR3aa: CASSGPAGAVEKLFF
CDR3nt: TGTGCCAGCAGTGGCCCGGCGGGGGCCGTTGAAAAACTGTTTTTT

d_gene: TRBD2
v_gene: TRBV19
j_gene: TRBJ2-5
abundance: .
CDR3aa: CASSIGALAGAIQETQYF
CDR3nt: TGTGCCAGTAGTATAGGGGCCCTAGCGGGGGCGATCCAAGAGACCCAGTACTTC

d_gene: .
v_gene: TRBV6-6
j_gene: TRBJ1-1
abundance: .
CDR3aa: CASSYAQNTEAFF
CDR3nt: TGTGCCAGCAGTTACGCACAGAACACTGAAGCTTTCTTT

d_gene: TRBD1
v_gene: TRBV15
j_gene: TRBJ1-2
abundance: once
CDR3aa: CATSTGQGGYGYTF
CDR3nt: TGTGCCACCAGTACGGGACAGGGAGGCTATGGCTACACCTTC

d_gene: .
v_gene: TRBV14
j_gene: TRBJ2-5
abundance: .
CDR3aa: CASSQENWGETQYF
CDR3nt: TGTGCCAGCAGCCAAGAAAACTGGGGGGAGACCCAGTACTTC

d_gene: .
v_gene: TRBV19
j_gene: TRBJ2-7
abundance: .
CDR3aa: CASSPDRSVFSYEQYF
CDR3nt: TGTGCCAGTAGTCCGGACAGATCGGTTTTCTCCTACGAGCAGTACTTC

d_gene: .
v_gene: TRBV2
j_gene: TRBJ1-1
abundance: .
CDR3aa: CASRGWGIEAFF
CDR3nt: TGTGCCAGCAGGGGATGGGGGATTGAAGCTTTCTTT

d_gene: .
v_gene: TRBV9
j_gene: TRBJ1-2
abundance: .
CDR3aa: CASSVDAGLNYGYTF
CDR3nt: TGTGCCAGCAGCGTTGATGCAGGGCTTAACTATGGCTACACCTTC

d_gene: TRBD1
v_gene: TRBV6-1
j_gene: TRBJ2-7
abundance: .
CDR3aa: CASSGRTGASYEQYF
CDR3nt: TGTGCCAGCAGTGGCCGGACAGGGGCCTCCTACGAGCAGTACTTC